A selection of T cell receptor beta chains follows, all from one sample in a study of T cell changes during pregnancy in multiple sclerosis. Here immunoSEQ multiplex PCR was the method, and the copy in TCRdb shows in-frame clones only, minus some. Altogether about 41,000 clones are present, 80% to 90% being singletons, with the ten largest covering approximately 0.61%. This sample comprised CD4+ T cells from peripheral blood mononuclear cells, obtained in the first trimester of pregnancy. All receptors come from a female donor with multiple sclerosis, enrolled in a pregnancy study. Each CDR3 is given with its conserved first and last residue. The D gene is left open where the match is weak. A row's size may be missing; if present it is once, few, many or a size class.

NA	TRBV4-2	TRBJ2-7	TRBD2	TGTGCCAGCAGCCAAGATCTAGCGGGGAGCTCCTACGAGCAGTACTTC	CASSQDLAGSSYEQYF
NA	TRBV28	TRBJ1-2	TRBD1	TGTGCCAGCAGTACAGGGGGCCGTCACTATGGCTACACCTTC	CASSTGGRHYGYTF
NA	TRBV18	TRBJ2-5	TRBD2	TGTGCCAGCTCACCACCGAGCGGGGGTGCCGAGACCCAGTACTTC	CASSPPSGGAETQYF
NA	TRBV11-2	TRBJ1-2	NA	TGTGCCAGCAGCTTAGATCGGGTTAGAGGTGGCTACACCTTC	CASSLDRVRGGYTF
NA	TRBV29-1	TRBJ2-5	NA	TGCAGCGTTCGCAGGGGCGCGGGTCAGGAGACCCAGTACTTC	CSVRRGAGQETQYF
NA	TRBV29-1	TRBJ1-1	TRBD1	TGCAGCGTTGTCCGCGGAGGACAGGGCGACACTGAAGCTTTCTTT	CSVVRGGQGDTEAFF
once	TRBV7-9	TRBJ2-7	NA	TGTGCCAGCAGCTTGTATGAGGCGGGCCGGGGGATCGAGCAGTACTTC	CASSLYEAGRGIEQYF
NA	TRBV15	TRBJ2-7	TRBD1	TGTGCCACCAGCGTAAGAACAGGGGTTTACGAGCAGTACTTC	CATSVRTGVYEQYF
NA	TRBV7-9	TRBJ2-3	NA	TGTGCCAGCATCCCGGGGGGCAGGGTTGGAGATACGCAGTATTTT	CASIPGGRVGDTQYF
NA	TRBV19	TRBJ2-7	NA	TGTGCCAGTAGTGACCCGAGGCAGCGGGTCTACGAGCAGTACTTC	CASSDPRQRVYEQYF
NA	TRBV7-2	TRBJ2-7	TRBD1	TGTGCCAGCAGCTTACGGGGGACAGGGGACCACGAGCAGTACTTC	CASSLRGTGDHEQYF
NA	TRBV27	TRBJ2-2	TRBD1	TGTGCCAGCAGTTCAAAGACAGGGGGCACCGGGGAGCTGTTTTTT	CASSSKTGGTGELFF
NA	TRBV28	TRBJ2-3	TRBD2	TGTGCCAGCAGTCAACTAGCGGGAGGGACAGATACGCAGTATTTT	CASSQLAGGTDTQYF
NA	TRBV25-1	TRBJ2-3	TRBD2	TGTGCCAGCAGTGAGGGCTTTGGCTTGCGGGAGACCACAGATACGCAGTATTTT	CASSEGFGLRETTDTQYF
few	TRBV11-2	TRBJ2-7	TRBD1	TGTGCCAGCAGCCTGGACAGGAGGTACGAGCAGTACTTC	CASSLDRRYEQYF
NA	TRBV7-2	TRBJ2-3	NA	TGTGCCAGCAGCTTAGGCCCGGGAGCAGATACGCAGTATTTT	CASSLGPGADTQYF
NA	TRBV7-9	TRBJ2-5	NA	TGTGCCAGCAGCTTACAGGGAGAGACCCAGTACTTC	CASSLQGETQYF
NA	TRBV18	TRBJ2-7	TRBD2	TGTGCCAGCTCCCCTATCCTGACTAGCGGGAGCTACGAGCAGTACTTC	CASSPILTSGSYEQYF
once	TRBV5-5	TRBJ1-2	NA	TGTGCCAGCAGCTTGGTTTGGGGGGGGGAACGATTCAACTATGGCTACACCTTC	CASSLVWGGERFNYGYTF
NA	TRBV7-2	TRBJ2-6	NA	TGTGCCAGCAGCAATCAGGGGTGGGGGGCCAACGTCCTGACTTTC	CASSNQGWGANVLTF
NA	TRBV7-2	TRBJ1-1	NA	TGTGCCAGCAGCTTATTCACAGCCCAGAACACTGAAGCTTTCTTT	CASSLFTAQNTEAFF
NA	TRBV6-1	TRBJ2-7	TRBD1	TGTGCCAGCGAACAATTCGGGACAGGGAACTACGAGCAGTACTTC	CASEQFGTGNYEQYF
NA	TRBV7-2	TRBJ2-3	NA	TGTGCCAGCAGGTCAGGTGGGGGGAATACGCAGTATTTT	CASRSGGGNTQYF
NA	TRBV14	TRBJ1-4	NA	TGTGCCAGCAGCCAAGATTTTTCGGCAGGTGCAACTAATGAAAAACTGTTTTTT	CASSQDFSAGATNEKLFF
NA	TRBV2	TRBJ2-7	NA	TGTGCCAGCGACCGGGGTGCCTACGAGCAGTACTTC	CASDRGAYEQYF
NA	TRBV11-3	TRBJ2-7	NA	TGTGCCAGCAGCCGTCACTACTACGAGCAGTACTTC	CASSRHYYEQYF
NA	TRBV14	TRBJ2-1	NA	TGTGCCAGCAGCCAAGCTGGAGTAGCGGTCGAGCAGTTCTTC	CASSQAGVAVEQFF
NA	TRBV2	TRBJ2-5	TRBD1	TGTGCCAGCAGTACTGTCGGGACAGAACAAGAGACCCAGTACTTC	CASSTVGTEQETQYF
NA	TRBV30	TRBJ2-3	TRBD1	TGTGCCTGGAGTACAGGGGGCGAAGCAGATACGCAGTATTTT	CAWSTGGEADTQYF
NA	TRBV7-2	TRBJ1-2	NA	TGTGCCAGCAGGCAGAACTATGGCTACACCTTC	CASRQNYGYTF
NA	TRBV30	TRBJ2-1	NA	TGTGCCTGGAGTGGACAGCGCTCCTACAATGAGCAGTTCTTC	CAWSGQRSYNEQFF